This T cell receptor beta chain was captured in a study of T cells in Graves' hyperthyroidism and ophthalmopathy. This clonotype appeared many times. Template material for amplifying TCR beta CDR3 regions consisted of RNA transcripts. Primed by the HTBI set, a first-round RT-PCR was run on the TCR CDR3. From the multiplex PCR reads, TCRdb called clonotypes with MiXCR, one entry per CDR3 protein. This sample yields hundreds of thousands of distinct CDR3 sequences, of which roughly a sixth are seen a single time; over 15% belongs to the top ten. V lost 5 bases and J lost 7, with 21 bases in between. CDR1 MNHEY and CDR2 SMNVEV come from the germline V gene (reference sequence). The CDR3 length is 16 residues.

Sequences were obtained from blood. The J gene is TRBJ2-1, the V gene TRBV27; perhaps TRBD2 as D (5 bases). This TCR was recovered from a woman between 50 and 59 years old with Graves' hyperthyroidism that later progressed to Graves' ophthalmopathy. In DNA form, the CDR3 reads TGTGCCAGCAGTCCCCCCGTGGTAGCGCGGTGGAATGAGCAGTTCTTC. This gives the protein CASSPPVVARWNEQFF.